These 27 T cell receptor beta chains were all obtained from the same sample, sequenced in a study of PD-1 blockade in mismatch repair-deficient tumors. Using immunoSEQ multiplex PCR, the repertoire was profiled, and TCRdb retains in-frame clones only, with some absent. The table includes roughly 40,000 clones, roughly 84% detected once. The sample in question was peripheral blood, obtained less than 95 weeks after starting pembrolizumab. The receptors were gathered from an adult with mismatch repair-deficient cancer.

The chain is built from TRBV6-1 and TRBJ2-3, with a tentative D call TRBD1 (6 bases). Trimming took off 3 bases at V and 6 bases at J, with 19 bases between the two ends. Germline CDR1 and CDR2: MNHNS and SASEGT. The CDR3 is 16 amino acids. DNA for the CDR3: TGTGCCAGCAGTGACAGGGGTGGATACCTAGTGGATACGCAGTATTTT. Translated, it gives CASSDRGGYLVDTQYF.

V and J are TRBV5-6 and TRBJ1-2, with 8 positions matching TRBD1. The CDR3 sequence is 17 residues long. V lost 0 bases, J lost 6 bases, and 13 bases stayed unmatched. CDR1 is SGHDT and CDR2 is YYEEEE in the germline V gene. The CDR3 DNA follows: TGTGCCAGCAGCTTGGGGACAGGGCTACCGGCGGCGGATGGCTACACCTTC. Translation gives CASSLGTGLPAADGYTF.

The CDR3 sequence is CASSERIYGYTF. CDR3 DNA: TGTGCCAGCAGTGAACGAATCTATGGCTACACCTTC. This chain uses TRBV2 with TRBJ1-2; D remains unclear. CDR1 is SNHLY and CDR2 is FYNNEI in the germline V gene. V was cut by 2 bases and J by 4 bases, with 5 bases left in between. The CDR3 runs to 12 residues.

This clone occurred a few times. V usage is TRBV20-1 and J usage is TRBJ1-1, with TRBD1 matching over 7 bases. The J segment lost 5 bases and the V segment lost 6 bases, leaving 3 bases of the junction unmatched. Germline V lookup: CDR1 DFQATT, CDR2 SNEGSKA (reference sequence). This CDR3 spans 11 amino acids. The CDR3 loop reads CSAKTGTEAFF. CDR3 bases: TGCAGTGCAAAGACAGGGACTGAAGCTTTCTTT.

This chain uses TRBV5-4 with TRBJ1-3; maybe TRBD1 (6 bases). The ends were cut back, 4 bases at V and 0 bases at J, with 14 bases in the middle. There are 16 residues in the CDR3. Germline values: CDR1 SGHNT, CDR2 YYREEE (reference sequence). Written as DNA, the CDR3 is TGTGCCAGCAGCGGGGGAGGGGGTCACTCTGGAAACACCATATATTTT. Encoded protein: CASSGGGGHSGNTIYF. Filled out from reference TRBV5-4 and TRBJ1-3, the complete variable domain reads ETGVTQSPTHLIKTRGQQVTLRCSSQSGHNTVSWYQQALGQGPQFIFQYYREEENGRGNFPPRFSGLQFPNYSSELNVNALELDDSALYLCASSGGGGHSGNTIYFGEGSWLTVV.

The rearrangement links TRBV12-5 to TRBJ1-1; D uncertain. Per germline, CDR1 LGHNT and CDR2 FRNRAP. This CDR3 is 11 amino acids long. The V end was cut by 3 bases, the J end by 4 bases, with 3 bases between. The CDR3 is CASGFVTEAFF. The CDR3 nucleotides are TGTGCTAGTGGTTTTGTCACTGAAGCTTTCTTT.

CDR3 nucleotides: TGCGCCAGCAGCCAAGAGGCAGGGAATGAAAAACTGTTTTTT. Translating gives CASSQEAGNEKLFF. The chain carries TRBV4-3 and TRBJ1-4; perhaps TRBD1 as D (5 bases). The CDR3 covers 14 residues. Trimming cost V 0 bases and J 5 bases, with 7 bases left between them. Germline CDR1 and CDR2: LGHNA and YSLEER.

J is TRBJ2-4 and V is TRBV12-5; 9 bases line up with TRBD2. The CDR3 extends over 22 amino acids. The V and J ends lost 0 bases and 0 bases, in that order; junction bases with no gene match: 18. Germline V gene sequence: CDR1 LGHNT, CDR2 FRNRAP. The CDR3: CASGLVLGGGRAGPQAKNIQYF. The CDR3 DNA reads TGTGCTAGTGGTTTGGTACTAGGCGGCGGGAGGGCCGGACCGCAAGCCAAAAACATTCAGTACTTC.

This clone was counted between two and nine times. The chain carries TRBV7-3 and TRBJ2-1; the D gene is possibly TRBD1 (6 bases). V dropped 0 bases and J dropped 3 bases, with 12 bases sitting between them. CDR3 length equals 16 residues. CDR1 and CDR2 from the germline V gene are SGHTA and FQGTGA. For the CDR3, the DNA is TGTGCCAGCAGCTTAACACCCGGGACAAACTACAATGAGCAGTTCTTC. Its protein product is CASSLTPGTNYNEQFF.

V and J are TRBV30 and TRBJ1-2, with TRBD1 as a possible D gene (5 bases). Trimming shortened V by 2 bases and J by 6 bases, and 13 bases separated the two germline ends. CDR1 is GTSNPN, CDR2 SVGIG, per germline (reference sequence). CDR3 length: 13 residues. The CDR3, as DNA: TGTGCCTGGAGTCCAACCCCAGGGAATGGCTACACCTTC. This codes for CAWSPTPGNGYTF.

The V and J genes are TRBV4-2 and TRBJ1-1; D may be TRBD1 (5 bases). The CDR3 is 17 residues long. Germline lookup yields CDR1 LGHNA and CDR2 YNFKEQ. The V end lost 0 bases, the J end lost 3 bases, and 17 bases lay between the germline ends. CDR3: CASSQDPGLLGYTEAFF. CDR3 sequence (DNA): TGTGCCAGCAGCCAAGATCCAGGGTTATTGGGGTACACTGAAGCTTTCTTT.

V and J are TRBV7-3 and TRBJ2-6; D remains ambiguous. The CDR3 contains 15 residues. Germline lookup yields CDR1 SGHTA and CDR2 FQGTGA. V was clipped by 5 bases and J by 0 bases, with 8 bases between them. CDR3 residues: CASSLDGSGANVLTF. The CDR3 bases are TGTGCCAGCAGCCTTGACGGCTCTGGGGCCAACGTCCTGACTTTC.

The chain has TRBV11-3 and TRBJ1-1; D gene unclear. From germline, CDR1 is SGHNT and CDR2 YENEEA. The CDR3 has 16 residues. V was cut by 1 base and J by 1 base, with 13 bases left in between. DNA for the CDR3: TGTGCCAGCAGCTTAGCGTACTGGACCGAGAACACTGAAGCTTTCTTT. This codes for CASSLAYWTENTEAFF.

CDR3 bases: TGTGCCAGCAGTGAATCGACAGGCATCAGCTATGGCTACACCTTC. Protein sequence: CASSESTGISYGYTF. V usage is TRBV25-1 and J usage is TRBJ1-2, with TRBD1 as a possible D gene (6 bases). CDR3 length equals 15 residues. Germline-derived CDR1 and CDR2 are MGHDK and SYGVNS. Trimming cost V 1 base and J 4 bases, with 13 bases left between them.

The rearrangement links TRBV2 to TRBJ1-5, with TRBD1 matching 10 bases. This CDR3 comprises 14 residues. V trimming: 7 bases; J trimming: 6 bases; junction bases outside the gene matches: 6. The germline gives CDR1 SNHLY, CDR2 FYNNEI. The CDR3 nucleotides are TGTGCCAGCACCCCCCGGGACAGGGGTCAGCCCCAGCATTTT. Amino acids: CASTPRDRGQPQHF.

The chain couples TRBV4-3 to TRBJ1-4, with TRBD1 as a possible D gene (5 bases). CDR3 length: 15 residues. Per germline, CDR1 LGHNA and CDR2 YSLEER. Trimming left V 0 bases short and J 8 bases short, with 13 bases between. Here the CDR3 DNA reads TGCGCCAGCAGCCAAGAGGCCAGGGAGGAGGAAAAACTGTTTTTT. This sequence encodes CASSQEAREEEKLFF.

DNA for the CDR3: TGTGCCAGCAGCTTATTAAGGGGCGCCAACACCGGGGAGCTGTTTTTT. It is translated as CASSLLRGANTGELFF. This chain connects TRBV7-8 to TRBJ2-2; D perhaps matches TRBD1 (5 bases). The V end lost 2 bases, the J end lost 2 bases, and 12 bases lay between the germline ends. The CDR3 sequence is 16 residues long. Germline lookup yields CDR1 SGHVS and CDR2 FQNEAQ.

The chain has TRBV6-6 and TRBJ1-2; TRBD1 matches at 7 bases. This CDR3 contains 13 residues. CDR1 and CDR2 from the germline V gene are MNHNY and SVGAGI (reference sequence). Trimming at V came to 5 bases and at J to 7 bases, leaving 7 bases not matched to a gene. The CDR3 DNA sequence: TGTGCCAGCAGTCCGGGACAGCTATTTGGCTACACCTTC. It codes for CASSPGQLFGYTF.

This clone appeared a single time. This chain joins TRBV5-5 and TRBJ1-2; D gene unclear. V lost 3 bases and J 0 bases, leaving 12 bases between the germline ends. CDR1 and CDR2 (germline): SGHKS, YYEKEE (reference sequence). The CDR3 extends over 15 amino acids. The DNA for the CDR3 is TGTGCCAGCAGCTCGGGAGGGCCGACTAACTATGGCTACACCTTC. Translation gives CASSSGGPTNYGYTF. Filled out from reference TRBV5-5 and TRBJ1-2, the complete variable domain reads DAGVTQSPTHLIKTRGQQVTLRCSPISGHKSVSWYQQVLGQGPQFIFQYYEKEERGRGNFPDRFSARQFPNYSSELNVNALLLGDSALYLCASSSGGPTNYGYTFGSGTRLTVV.

This sequence joins TRBV6-5 and TRBJ1-1; the D is unclear. V was shortened by 7 bases and J by 1 base, with 10 bases between the two germline ends. Germline V gene data show CDR1 as MNHEY and CDR2 as SVGAGI. This CDR3 has 13 amino acids. The CDR3, as DNA: TGTGCCAGCAACCCCCACCCGAACACTGAAGCTTTCTTT. This sequence encodes CASNPHPNTEAFF.

The V call is TRBV30, the J call TRBJ2-7, with a weak D call TRBD2 (6 bases). CDR1 is GTSNPN, CDR2 SVGIG, per germline (reference sequence). V was cut by 3 bases and J by 0 bases, with 18 bases left in between. This CDR3 comprises 16 residues. CDR3 nucleotides: TGTGCCTGGAGCGATTTCACCAGCGGGTACTCCTACGAGCAGTACTTC. Encoded protein: CAWSDFTSGYSYEQYF.

This clone showed up just once. V gene TRBV5-5 combines with J gene TRBJ2-3, with D perhaps matching TRBD2 (6 bases). V lost 2 bases, J lost 0 bases, and 10 bases lay in between. The germline gives CDR1 SGHKS, CDR2 YYEKEE (reference sequence). CDR3 length: 15 amino acids. The DNA of the CDR3 is TGTGCCAGCAGCTTTAGCGGTTCTAGCACAGATACGCAGTATTTT. Its protein is CASSFSGSSTDTQYF.

V gene TRBV7-2 combines with J gene TRBJ2-1; 10 bases are a match to TRBD2. The length of the CDR3 is 16 residues. V shed 0 bases, J shed 9 bases, and the junction held 8 bases outside the gene matches. CDR1 and CDR2 from the germline V gene are SGHTA and FQGNSA. The CDR3, as DNA: TGTGCCAGCAGCTTAGCCGCTAGCGGGAGTTGGCTTGAGCAGTTCTTC. Its translation is CASSLAASGSWLEQFF.

This rearrangement joins TRBV7-6 to TRBJ2-7; TRBD2 matches 8 bases. The CDR3 length is 14 residues. The ends lost 3 bases at V and 6 bases at J; junction bases unmatched: 7. Germline V CDR1 and CDR2: SGHVS, FNYEAQ. The CDR3 spells CASSLGLVLGEQYF. The CDR3 region has the DNA TGTGCCAGCAGCTTGGGACTAGTTCTAGGCGAGCAGTACTTC.

The CDR3 DNA sequence: TGTGCCAGCAGCTTTGGGGACAGGGGGCCGGTAGAGACCCAGTACTTC. Residues: CASSFGDRGPVETQYF. This chain uses TRBV7-9 with TRBJ2-5; 12 nucleotides line up with TRBD1. The J segment lost 4 bases and the V segment lost 3 bases, leaving 6 bases of the junction unmatched. CDR1 is SEHNR, CDR2 FQNEAQ, per germline (reference sequence). CDR3 length: 16 amino acids.

This chain joins TRBV25-1 and TRBJ1-1; tentative D call: TRBD1 (6 bases). The CDR3 is 13 residues long. V was cut by 4 bases and J by 10 bases, with 16 bases left in between. The V gene's germline CDR1 is MGHDK and CDR2 SYGVNS. CDR3 residues: CASSVQGLIRAFF. The CDR3 region has the DNA TGTGCCAGCAGTGTACAGGGTTTAATACGAGCTTTCTTT.

The chain combines TRBV2 with TRBJ1-4, with no clear D. V shed 4 bases and J shed 3 bases, with 9 bases lying between them. Per germline, CDR1 SNHLY and CDR2 FYNNEI. The CDR3 is 14 amino acids. CDR3 protein: CASSVLDPNEKLFF. The DNA of the CDR3 is TGTGCCAGCAGTGTACTAGACCCTAATGAAAAACTGTTTTTT. The full variable domain, in which reference TRBV2 and TRBJ1-4 provide the parts outside the CDR3, is EPEVTQTPSHQVTQMGQEVILRCVPISNHLYFYWYRQILGQKVEFLVSFYNNEISEKSEIFDDQFSVERPDGSNFTLKIRSTKLEDSAMYFCASSVLDPNEKLFFGSGTQLSVL.